Below, 15 T cell receptor beta chains from the same sample are listed, as sequenced in a study of OX40 agonist ivuxolimab in advanced cancers. Repertoires were generated with immunoSEQ multiplex PCR, while TCRdb's copy carries only in-frame clones and drops some. The sample carries more than 65,000 clones, about 81% recorded once. The specimen was CD4+ or CD8+ T cells sorted from blood, collected in a trial of the OX40 agonist ivuxolimab. These TCRs come from an adult with an advanced solid tumor such as melanoma, head and neck, liver or kidney cancer.

This clone has only a few counts. V usage is TRBV6-1 and J usage is TRBJ1-5, with 7 bases aligning to TRBD1. The CDR3 spans 13 residues. Germline CDR1 MNHNS, CDR2 SASEGT. V shed 8 bases, J shed 7 bases, and the junction held 8 bases outside the gene matches. CDR3 bases: TGTGCCAGCCATGTAGGGGGCAGGCAGCCCCAGCATTTT. Amino acid sequence: CASHVGGRQPQHF.

The chain employs TRBV29-1 and TRBJ2-3; D may be TRBD1 (5 bases). V lost 0 bases to trimming and J lost 4 bases, with 11 bases between them. The CDR3 spans 14 residues. Germline V CDR1 and CDR2: SQVTM, ANQGSEA. This CDR3 reads CSVEEQEQADTQYF. For the CDR3, the DNA is TGCAGCGTTGAAGAACAGGAGCAGGCAGATACGCAGTATTTT.

This clone was recorded at least ten times. The genes are TRBV10-3 and TRBJ1-1; D is perhaps TRBD1 (5 bases). Looked up from germline, CDR1 is ENHRY and CDR2 is SYGVKD. This CDR3 spans 15 amino acids. The V and J ends lost 0 bases and 0 bases respectively, with 8 bases between them. In DNA, the CDR3 is TGTGCCATCAGTGAGTCGGGGACGGTGAACACTGAAGCTTTCTTT. Amino acid sequence: CAISESGTVNTEAFF.

The CDR3 region has the DNA TGTGCCAGTAGTCTAGCGGGGACAGGGAGGAATGAGCAGTTCTTC. Its translation is CASSLAGTGRNEQFF. The chain employs TRBV19 and TRBJ2-1, with D perhaps matching TRBD1 or TRBD2 (9 bases each). Trimming removed 5 bases from V and 7 bases from J, with 18 bases in between. Germline values: CDR1 LNHDA, CDR2 SQIVND (reference sequence). The CDR3 has 15 residues.

The chain combines TRBV29-1 with TRBJ1-2; D not resolved. V lost 6 bases to trimming and J lost 0 bases, with 8 bases between them. The CDR3 totals 12 residues. Germline CDR1 is SQVTM and CDR2 is ANQGSEA. CDR3 protein: CSVGSANYGYTF. The CDR3 region has the DNA TGCAGCGTCGGCAGTGCTAACTATGGCTACACCTTC.

This rearrangement joins TRBV9 to TRBJ1-1; D is unresolved. Germline CDR1 and CDR2: SGDLS and YYNGEE. This CDR3 is built from 15 residues. Trimming took off 0 bases at V and 3 bases at J, with 12 bases between the two ends. CDR3 in DNA: TGTGCCAGCAGCGTAGTTGGTCAGTTCGACACTGAAGCTTTCTTT. Protein product: CASSVVGQFDTEAFF.

The chain recombines TRBV19 with TRBJ2-1, with a weak D call TRBD2 (5 bases). The CDR3 has 14 residues. CDR1 and CDR2 from the germline V gene are LNHDA and SQIVND (reference sequence). With 7 bases removed from V and 7 bases from J, the gap between germline ends came to 17 bases. The CDR3 DNA is TGTGCCAGTAAGGGCGGACTGGAGTCAAATGAGCAGTTCTTC. Encoded protein: CASKGGLESNEQFF.

This clone is a singleton in its sample. The J gene is TRBJ1-4, the V gene TRBV12-5, with D uncertain. Germline V gene data show CDR1 as LGHNT and CDR2 as FRNRAP. This CDR3 region has 13 residues. V was cut by 1 base and J by 8 bases, with 8 bases left in between. Here the CDR3 DNA reads TGTGCTAGTGGTTTGGAACATTTCGAAAAACTGTTTTTT. This translates into CASGLEHFEKLFF.

V gene TRBV29-1 combines with J gene TRBJ2-1; D is unresolved. CDR1 is SQVTM and CDR2 is ANQGSEA in the germline V gene. This CDR3 is built from 13 residues. V gave up 5 bases and J gave up 2 bases, with 10 bases separating them. In DNA, the CDR3 is TGCAGCGTTAAGGGTGCTACCTACAATGAGCAGTTCTTC. Its translation is CSVKGATYNEQFF.

The chain uses TRBV7-9 and TRBJ2-6; D is unclear. CDR1 SEHNR and CDR2 FQNEAQ come from the germline V gene (reference sequence). Trimming shortened V by 5 bases and J by 0 bases, and 8 bases separated the two germline ends. CDR3 length equals 15 residues. CDR3 sequence reads: CASSASSSGANVLTF. The DNA of the CDR3 is TGTGCCAGCAGCGCTAGTTCCTCTGGGGCCAACGTCCTGACTTTC.

This clone rates as medium-sized (0.01 to 0.1%). This chain links TRBV6-1 with TRBJ2-7, with D maybe TRBD2 (6 bases). Germline values: CDR1 MNHNS, CDR2 SASEGT. Trimming took off 10 bases at V and 0 bases at J, with 13 bases between the two ends. The CDR3 consists of 13 residues. The chain's CDR3 is CATQEGSSYEQYF. CDR3 DNA sequence: TGTGCCACCCAGGAGGGAAGCTCCTACGAGCAGTACTTC.

CDR3 sequence reads: CASSPAGGMMNTEAFF. For the CDR3, the DNA is TGTGCCAGCTCACCGGCTGGGGGCATGATGAACACTGAAGCTTTCTTT. The chain employs TRBV18 and TRBJ1-1; TRBD1 might be the D (6 bases). The CDR3 is made up of 16 amino acids. CDR1 is KGHSH and CDR2 is LQKENI in the germline V gene. V lost 3 bases and J 0 bases, leaving 14 bases between the germline ends. The full variable domain, rest sourced from reference TRBV18 and TRBJ1-1, is NAGVMQNPRHLVRRRGQEARLRCSPMKGHSHVYWYRQLPEEGLKFMVYLQKENIIDESGMPKERFSAEFPKEGPSILRIQQVVRGDSAAYFCASSPAGGMMNTEAFFGQGTRLTVV.

The V and J genes are TRBV7-2 and TRBJ2-3; maybe TRBD2 (5 bases). Germline V gene sequence: CDR1 SGHTA, CDR2 FQGNSA. This CDR3 is 15 amino acids long. The V end was cut by 6 bases, the J end by 2 bases, with 15 bases between. DNA of the CDR3: TGTGCCAGCAGTCGCCTAGCTTCCAACACAGATACGCAGTATTTT. Protein product: CASSRLASNTDTQYF.

J is TRBJ2-4 and V is TRBV5-1, with 9 nucleotides matching TRBD2. J gave up 1 base and V 2 bases, and 4 bases lay outside the gene matches. There are 16 residues in the CDR3. Germline values: CDR1 SGHRS, CDR2 YFSETQ. The CDR3 spells CASSFLAGTAKNIQYF. CDR3 coding DNA: TGCGCCAGCAGCTTTCTAGCGGGAACCGCCAAAAACATTCAGTACTTC.

The chain is built from TRBV2 and TRBJ2-3; D perhaps matches TRBD2 (6 bases). Germline V gene sequence: CDR1 SNHLY, CDR2 FYNNEI. This CDR3 is 13 amino acids long. Trimming left V 7 bases short and J 2 bases short, with 10 bases between. The CDR3 DNA follows: TGTGCCAGCACCGTGGACTACACAGATACGCAGTATTTT. Translated: CASTVDYTDTQYF.